These T cell receptor beta chains were read from a single sample in a study of radiotherapy plus CTLA-4 blockade in lung cancer. The protocol was immunoSEQ multiplex PCR, while the TCRdb copy is restricted to in-frame clones and leaves out a portion. The sample contains approximately 77,000 clones, under 90% of which appear only once. The sample consisted of peripheral blood, taken from a patient treated with radiotherapy plus ipilimumab. These receptors all come from a human donor with non-small cell lung cancer who had stable disease on radiotherapy plus ipilimumab. Each CDR3 is given with its conserved first and last residue.

>15|TRBV28
CASSFAGGSNQPQHF
>12|TRBV28
CASTLGPDTQYF
>15|TRBV6-5
CASSSRDRGLYEQYF
>17|TRBV9
CASSEDRAPGGANVLTF
>16|TRBV5-6
CASSLRLAGSTDTQYF
>14|TRBV5-4
CASSFSGGPGEQYF
>16|TRBV5-6
CASSPAEGGRGETQYF
>13|TRBV7-7
CASSLDIRDEQFF
>16|TRBV18
CASSPPQGSNSYEQYF
>17|TRBV7-2
CASSSQIPQVVSDTQYF
>17|TRBV7-8
CASSERVTSGPTGELFF
>17|TRBV2
CASRGTSGGLSYNEQFF
>12|TRBV28
CASRRRTGELFF
>16|TRBV18
CASSPSTLSVQETQYF
>12|TRBV29-1
CSVEAGSGSQHF
>13|TRBV5-1
CASSLGPYNEQFF
>14|TRBV30
CAWSAGTTTYEQYF
>15|TRBV5-1
CASSLQVAGTDTQYF
>15|TRBV27
CASSSTGRKGRGYTF
>12|TRBV7-9
CASSPSTYEQYF